These 15 T cell receptor beta chains came from one sample sequenced in a study of blood T cell repertoires in COVID-19. Using immunoSEQ multiplex PCR, the repertoire was profiled, and TCRdb retains in-frame clones only, with some absent. The sample includes some 54,000 clones, around 92% of them seen just once. The sample comprised peripheral blood. The receptors were gathered from a man between 60 and 75 years old with acute or convalescent COVID-19.

This rearrangement joins TRBV25-1 to TRBJ1-1; D is ambiguous. The germline V and J ends were trimmed by 4 bases and 1 base, with 13 bases remaining between them. The CDR3 loop spans 15 amino acids. The germline V gene has CDR1 MGHDK and CDR2 SYGVNS. CDR3 residues: CASSGRRTANTEAFF. The CDR3 DNA follows: TGTGCCAGCAGTGGACGGAGAACGGCGAACACTGAAGCTTTCTTT.

The CDR3 coding sequence is TGCAGCGTCGGACCGGGACTAGCGGGGACGCCTCCTAGCACAGATACGCAGTATTTT. Protein: CSVGPGLAGTPPSTDTQYF. The rearrangement links TRBV29-1 to TRBJ2-3; TRBD2 aligns across 13 bases. There are 19 residues in the CDR3. V dropped 6 bases and J dropped 0; count of bases not matched to a gene: 15. CDR1 is SQVTM and CDR2 is ANQGSEA in the germline V gene.

J is TRBJ2-7 and V is TRBV6-5; 10 bases map to TRBD2. The germline V gene has CDR1 MNHEY and CDR2 SVGAGI. The length of the CDR3 is 14 residues. Trimming at V came to 5 bases and at J to 8 bases, leaving 9 bases not matched to a gene. The CDR3 protein is CASSLGTSGDQQYF. CDR3 in DNA: TGTGCCAGCAGTCTAGGTACTAGCGGGGATCAGCAGTACTTC.

The chain links TRBV7-3 to TRBJ1-1; weak D call: TRBD1 (5 bases). The V and J ends lost 3 bases and 3 bases respectively, with 8 bases between them. The germline V gene encodes CDR1 SGHTA and CDR2 FQGTGA. CDR3 length: 13 amino acids. The CDR3 loop is CASSFRQYTEAFF. The CDR3 DNA reads as TGTGCCAGCAGCTTTAGACAGTACACTGAAGCTTTCTTT.

V is TRBV7-2 and J is TRBJ1-5; D is unresolved. CDR1 is SGHTA and CDR2 is FQGNSA in the germline V gene. Deletions cut 5 bases from V and 5 bases from J, with 10 bases between. The CDR3 is made up of 13 amino acids. CDR3 in DNA: TGTGCCAGCAGCCCCACACGTTATCAGCCCCAGCATTTT. It is translated as CASSPTRYQPQHF.

This chain links TRBV6-1 with TRBJ2-3; D is unclear. The V and J ends lost 1 base and 8 bases respectively, with 13 bases between them. This CDR3 region has 14 residues. CDR1 and CDR2 from the germline V gene are MNHNS and SASEGT. This CDR3 is CASSEEAGRGTQYF. The DNA of the CDR3 is TGTGCCAGCAGTGAAGAGGCCGGTCGAGGTACGCAGTATTTT.

The rearrangement uses TRBV19 and TRBJ1-5, with D maybe TRBD1 (6 bases). Germline-derived CDR1 and CDR2 are LNHDA and SQIVND (reference sequence). The CDR3 sequence is 13 residues long. Trimming removed 9 bases from V and 4 bases from J, with 13 bases in between. CDR3 protein: CASRRTVNQPQHF. CDR3 in DNA: TGTGCCAGCCGACGGACAGTTAATCAGCCCCAGCATTTT.

This chain links TRBV27 with TRBJ1-1, with TRBD1 as a possible D gene (6 bases). The germline V and J ends were trimmed by 2 bases and 2 bases, with 15 bases remaining between them. The CDR3 spans 16 residues. Germline V gene sequence: CDR1 MNHEY, CDR2 SMNVEV (reference sequence). The CDR3 region has the DNA TGTGCCAGCAGTTTACGTAAACAGGGAGTCAACACTGAAGCTTTCTTT. Translation gives CASSLRKQGVNTEAFF.

The rearrangement joins TRBV7-2 to TRBJ1-5; 9 nucleotides match TRBD1. From germline, CDR1 is SGHTA and CDR2 FQGNSA. The CDR3 extends over 16 amino acids. Trimming removed 0 bases from V and 5 bases from J; junction bases left unmatched: 5. The CDR3 reads CASSLAGQGSHQPQHF. The CDR3 DNA reads as TGTGCCAGCAGCTTAGCGGGACAGGGTTCTCATCAGCCCCAGCATTTT. Full variable domain (remainder filled in from reference TRBV7-2 and TRBJ1-5): GAGVSQSPSNKVTEKGKDVELRCDPISGHTALYWYRQSLGQGLEFLIYFQGNSAPDKSGLPSDRFSAERTGGSVSTLTIQRTQQEDSAVYLCASSLAGQGSHQPQHFGDGTRLSIL.

The rearrangement joins TRBV7-3 to TRBJ1-6; TRBD1 matches at 9 bases. CDR1 and CDR2 from the germline V gene are SGHTA and FQGTGA. This CDR3 spans 14 amino acids. V dropped 5 bases and J dropped 6; count of bases not matched to a gene: 2. CDR3 loop: CASSQGQGNSPLHF. The CDR3 bases are TGTGCCAGCAGCCAGGGACAGGGTAATTCACCCCTCCACTTT. Filled out from reference TRBV7-3 and TRBJ1-6, the complete variable domain reads GAGVSQTPSNKVTEKGKYVELRCDPISGHTALYWYRQSLGQGPEFLIYFQGTGAADDSGLPNDRFFAVRPEGSVSTLKIQRTERGDSAVYLCASSQGQGNSPLHFGNGTRLTVT.

This clone was observed a handful of times. The CDR3 loop reads CASSLSSYNQPQHF. The CDR3 DNA sequence: TGTGCCAGCAGCTTAAGTAGTTACAATCAGCCCCAGCATTTT. V and J are TRBV11-2 and TRBJ1-5; no definite D call. Trimming stripped 2 bases from V and 3 bases from J, with 8 bases between. The germline V gene has CDR1 SGHAT and CDR2 FQNNGV. This CDR3 spans 14 amino acids.

The chain is built from TRBV29-1 and TRBJ1-5; D is uncertain. The germline V gene encodes CDR1 SQVTM and CDR2 ANQGSEA. V was shortened by 5 bases and J by 0 bases, with 5 bases between the two germline ends. The CDR3 loop spans 12 amino acids. This CDR3 is CSVSYSNQPQHF. The DNA of the CDR3 is TGCAGCGTTTCTTATAGCAATCAGCCCCAGCATTTT.

This chain uses TRBV19 with TRBJ2-7; 9 bases are a match to TRBD2. J gave up 3 bases and V 6 bases, and 6 bases lay outside the gene matches. The CDR3 consists of 14 residues. CDR1 LNHDA and CDR2 SQIVND come from the germline V gene (reference sequence). The CDR3 loop is CASRRREGDYEQYF. CDR3 in DNA: TGTGCCAGTAGGAGGCGGGAGGGGGACTACGAGCAGTACTTC.

This clone appeared once. The chain is built from TRBV5-4 and TRBJ2-1; 11 nucleotides align to TRBD2. From germline, CDR1 is SGHNT and CDR2 YYREEE (reference sequence). V lost 3 bases, J lost 9 bases, and 11 bases stayed unmatched. This CDR3 contains 16 residues. The chain's CDR3 is CASSSPPLAGESEQFF. The CDR3 DNA is TGTGCCAGCAGCTCACCCCCACTAGCGGGAGAGAGTGAGCAGTTCTTC.

The chain has TRBV4-2 and TRBJ2-7; 9 nucleotides match TRBD2. V shed 5 bases and J 13 bases; nucleotides not matched to a gene: 12. The CDR3 is 13 residues long. Germline lookup yields CDR1 LGHNA and CDR2 YNFKEQ. The CDR3 sequence: CASSESSGAGVYF. The DNA for the CDR3 is TGTGCCAGCAGCGAATCTAGCGGGGCTGGGGTCTACTTC.